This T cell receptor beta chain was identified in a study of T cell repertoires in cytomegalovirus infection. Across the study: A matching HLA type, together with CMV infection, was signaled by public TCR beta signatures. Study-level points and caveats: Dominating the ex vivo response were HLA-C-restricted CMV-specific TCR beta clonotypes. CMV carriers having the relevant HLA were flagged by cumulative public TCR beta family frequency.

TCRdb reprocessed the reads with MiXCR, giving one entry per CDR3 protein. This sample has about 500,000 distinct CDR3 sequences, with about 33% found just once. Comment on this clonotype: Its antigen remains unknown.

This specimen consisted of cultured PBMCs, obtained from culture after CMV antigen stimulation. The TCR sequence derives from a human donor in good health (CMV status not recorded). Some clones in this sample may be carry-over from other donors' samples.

The CDR3 reads CASSQDLGQVLYGYTF. CDR3 bases: TGCGCCAGCAGCCAAGATTTAGGGCAGGTCCTCTATGGCTACACCTTC. The chain has TRBV4-3 and TRBJ1-2; no firm D call. V gave up 0 bases and J gave up 4 bases, with 15 bases separating them. The germline gives CDR1 LGHNA, CDR2 YSLEER. The CDR3 has 16 amino acids.